This TCR beta chain was documented in a study of CD8+CD57+ T cells in acquired aplastic anemia. Looking at the study overall: DNA recovered from sorted CD4+ and CD8+ cells had a mean of about 3.5 ug.

CDR3 length equals 13 residues. Deletions cut 1 base from V and 6 bases from J, with 10 bases between. In germline, CDR1 is LNHDA, CDR2 SQIVND (reference sequence). Profiling that covered TCR beta VDJ and CDR3 relied on genomic DNA as its template. Each CDR3 protein is one row after TCRdb ran MiXCR on the reads. Here the sample spans approximately 150,000 distinct CDR3 sequences, roughly 48% being singletons. Patients included in sequencing had previously demonstrated CD8+CD57+ cell expansion by flow cytometry. Every patient was diagnosed with severe acquired aplastic anemia. A word on this clonotype: The target antigen is unknown.

Regarding the study as a whole: In common between the patients and the controls were twenty-nine CD8+ CDR3 sequences. Researchers reported that CD8+ Simpson's diversity was not significantly different in patients versus controls.

The sample comprised sorted CD4+, CD8+, or CD8+CD57+ T cells (not recorded which) from PBMCs. The sequence came from a human donor with aplastic anemia. The genes are TRBV19 and TRBJ2-7; D remains unclear. The CDR3 nucleotides read TGTGCCAGTAGTATAGGTGCGACGGTCGAGCAGTACTTC. It specifies CASSIGATVEQYF.